This T cell receptor beta chain is drawn from a study of T cells after posttransplantation cyclophosphamide. This CDR3 has 14 amino acids. The germline V gene has CDR1 SGHTA and CDR2 FQGNSA. The germline V and J ends were trimmed by 6 bases and 2 bases, with 13 bases remaining between them. Some clones are missing from TCRdb's copy, which holds only in-frame ones; the method was immunoSEQ multiplex PCR. The sample includes fewer than 40,000 clones, 80% to 90% of them seen just once. J is TRBJ1-2 and V is TRBV7-2; a weak D match, TRBD1 (6 bases). The sequenced material came from PBMCs. The sequence was obtained from a woman between 35 and 50 years old with a blood cancer, CMV-positive, and with a related stem cell donor. The CDR3 protein is CASRTRGQNYGYTF. CDR3 sequence (DNA): TGTGCCAGCAGAACTAGGGGACAAAACTATGGCTACACCTTC.